This T cell receptor beta chain was captured in a study of cytomegalovirus exposure and HLA in healthy donors. Broader study findings: The later analysis indicated that the majority of CMV-associated TCR beta chains appeared HLA-restricted. With DRB1 most and HLA-C fewest, TCR association rates differed between HLA loci in a later analysis. TCR beta chains numbering about 160 were designated cytomegalovirus-associated.

V lost 3 bases, J lost 4 bases, and 8 bases stayed unmatched. CDR1 is LNHNV and CDR2 is YYDKDF in the germline V gene (reference sequence). There are 16 residues in the CDR3. With regard to this clone: Its antigen is unidentified.

The PCR was carried out with 60 Vbeta primers and 13 Jbeta primers. Libraries were prepared by immunoSEQ multiplex PCR; TCRdb keeps only in-frame clonotypes and omits some of them. The sample has approximately 51,000 clones, around 68% seen once. The sequencing input was PBMCs. The chain links TRBV15 to TRBJ2-2, with TRBD2 identical over 7 bases. The TCR sequence derives from a man aged 25-45 years in good health and CMV-seronegative. The CDR3 region is CATSRATGLTTGELFF. The CDR3, as DNA: TGTGCCACCAGCAGGGCCACGGGACTAACCACCGGGGAGCTGTTTTTT.